These T cell receptor beta chains were read from a single sample in a study of shared clonotypes between healthy human individuals. Generated by immunoSEQ multiplex PCR, the TCRdb table keeps only in-frame clones and is missing some. This table has around 200,000 clones, approximately 60% appearing once. The sequencing sample was made of memory CD4+ T cells sorted from blood. The receptors stem from a man aged 25-45 years in good health. CDR3s include the opening cysteine and the closing phenylalanine or tryptophan. The order of the fields is D gene, J gene, V gene, clone size, CDR3 DNA, CDR3 protein. D genes are given only for firm matches. The size field is filled for only some rows; it gives once, few, many or a size class.

d_gene: -; j_gene: TRBJ2-5; v_gene: TRBV5-8; abundance: -; CDR3nt: TGTGCCAGCAGCTTGGGGCCGTTGGAAGAGACCCAGTACTTC; CDR3aa: CASSLGPLEETQYF
d_gene: -; j_gene: TRBJ2-7; v_gene: TRBV2; abundance: -; CDR3nt: TGTGCCAGCAGTGAACAGGGGCCAACGCCGGGGCAGTACTTC; CDR3aa: CASSEQGPTPGQYF
d_gene: TRBD2; j_gene: TRBJ2-5; v_gene: TRBV7-2; abundance: -; CDR3nt: TGTGCCAGCACCCTAGCGGACTGGGGGACCCAGTACTTC; CDR3aa: CASTLADWGTQYF
d_gene: TRBD2; j_gene: TRBJ2-1; v_gene: TRBV5-6; abundance: few; CDR3nt: TGTGCCAGCAGCTTTCTCAGCGGGAGTTTCAATGAGCAGTTCTTC; CDR3aa: CASSFLSGSFNEQFF
d_gene: -; j_gene: TRBJ2-3; v_gene: TRBV18; abundance: -; CDR3nt: TGTGCCAGCTCACCAATCGGCCAGGGGATCCCCCCAGATACGCAGTATTTT; CDR3aa: CASSPIGQGIPPDTQYF
d_gene: TRBD1; j_gene: TRBJ1-2; v_gene: TRBV7-8; abundance: -; CDR3nt: TGTGCCAGCAGCACAGGGGGCGACTATGGCTACACCTTC; CDR3aa: CASSTGGDYGYTF
d_gene: TRBD2; j_gene: TRBJ2-7; v_gene: TRBV30; abundance: -; CDR3nt: TGTGCCTGGGGGACTAGCGGGATCCACGAGCAGTACTTC; CDR3aa: CAWGTSGIHEQYF
d_gene: TRBD1; j_gene: TRBJ2-2; v_gene: TRBV5-1; abundance: -; CDR3nt: TGCGCCAGCAGCTTTACAGGGGAGACCGGGGAGCTGTTTTTT; CDR3aa: CASSFTGETGELFF
d_gene: TRBD1; j_gene: TRBJ2-5; v_gene: TRBV7-2; abundance: -; CDR3nt: TGTGCCAGCAGCCAGGACAGGGGGCGAGAGACCCAGTACTTC; CDR3aa: CASSQDRGRETQYF
d_gene: -; j_gene: TRBJ1-1; v_gene: TRBV18; abundance: -; CDR3nt: TGTGCCAGCTCACCTGAAAAGGTCATGGGGAAAGAAGCTTTCTTT; CDR3aa: CASSPEKVMGKEAFF